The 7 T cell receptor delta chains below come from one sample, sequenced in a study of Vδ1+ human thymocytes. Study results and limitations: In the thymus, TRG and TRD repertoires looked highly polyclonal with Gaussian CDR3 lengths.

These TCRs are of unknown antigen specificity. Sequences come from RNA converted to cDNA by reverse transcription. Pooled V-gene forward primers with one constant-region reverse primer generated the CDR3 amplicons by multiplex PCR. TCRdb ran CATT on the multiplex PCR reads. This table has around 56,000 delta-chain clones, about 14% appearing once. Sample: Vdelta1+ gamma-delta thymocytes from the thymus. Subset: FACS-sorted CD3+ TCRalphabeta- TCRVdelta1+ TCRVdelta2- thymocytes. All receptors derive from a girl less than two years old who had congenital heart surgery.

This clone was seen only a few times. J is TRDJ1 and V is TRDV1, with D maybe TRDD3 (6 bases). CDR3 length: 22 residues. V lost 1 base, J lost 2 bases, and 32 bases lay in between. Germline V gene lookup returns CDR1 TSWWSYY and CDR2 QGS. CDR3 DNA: TGTGCTCTTGGGGAACAGCCTCCTCCTATTACTGGCTTATACCTGGGGACCGATAAACTCATCTTT. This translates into CALGEQPPPITGLYLGTDKLIF.

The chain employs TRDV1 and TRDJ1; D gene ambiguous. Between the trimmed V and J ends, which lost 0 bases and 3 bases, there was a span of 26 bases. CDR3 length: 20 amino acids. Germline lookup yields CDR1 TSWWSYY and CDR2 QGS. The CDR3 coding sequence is TGTGCTCTTGGGGAACTTTTTAGTTCCGGGCACCCCCCAAGGGCCGATAAACTCATCTTT. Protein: CALGELFSSGHPPRADKLIF.

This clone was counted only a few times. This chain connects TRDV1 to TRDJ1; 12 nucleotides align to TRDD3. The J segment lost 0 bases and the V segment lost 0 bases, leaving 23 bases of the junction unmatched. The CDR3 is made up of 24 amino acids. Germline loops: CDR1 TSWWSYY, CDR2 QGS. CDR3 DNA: TGTGCTCTTGGGGAACTCCCATTCCTACGTGGGATACTGGGGGATACACCGTACACCGATAAACTCATCTTT. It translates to CALGELPFLRGILGDTPYTDKLIF.

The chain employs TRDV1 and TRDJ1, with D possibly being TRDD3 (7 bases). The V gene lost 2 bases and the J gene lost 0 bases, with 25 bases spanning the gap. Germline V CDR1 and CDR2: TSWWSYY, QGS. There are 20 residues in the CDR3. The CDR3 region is CALGERLLLDTPSYTDKLIF. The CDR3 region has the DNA TGTGCTCTTGGGGAAAGGCTCCTACTGGATACGCCTTCGTACACCGATAAACTCATCTTT.

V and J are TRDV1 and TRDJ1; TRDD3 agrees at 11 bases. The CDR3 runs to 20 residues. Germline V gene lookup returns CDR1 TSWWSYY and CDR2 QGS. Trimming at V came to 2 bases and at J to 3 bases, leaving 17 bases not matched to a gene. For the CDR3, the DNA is TGTGCTCTTGGGGAAAGGGAACCTGGAACACTGGGGGATAGGCCCGATAAACTCATCTTT. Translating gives CALGEREPGTLGDRPDKLIF.

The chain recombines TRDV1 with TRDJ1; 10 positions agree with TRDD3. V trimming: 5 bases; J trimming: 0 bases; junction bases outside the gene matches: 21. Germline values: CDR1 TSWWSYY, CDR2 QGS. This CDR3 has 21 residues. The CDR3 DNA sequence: TGTGCTCTTGGGAGTCCTCCGAAATCCTACGGTACTGGGGGATACACCGATAAACTCATCTTT. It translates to CALGSPPKSYGTGGYTDKLIF.

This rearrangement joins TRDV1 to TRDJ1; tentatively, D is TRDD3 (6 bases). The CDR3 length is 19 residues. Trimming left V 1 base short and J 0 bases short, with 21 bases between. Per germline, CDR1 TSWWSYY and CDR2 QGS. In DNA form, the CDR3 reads TGTGCTCTTGGGGAACCGCTCTCTACCTGGGGACCGTACACCGATAAACTCATCTTT. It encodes CALGEPLSTWGPYTDKLIF.